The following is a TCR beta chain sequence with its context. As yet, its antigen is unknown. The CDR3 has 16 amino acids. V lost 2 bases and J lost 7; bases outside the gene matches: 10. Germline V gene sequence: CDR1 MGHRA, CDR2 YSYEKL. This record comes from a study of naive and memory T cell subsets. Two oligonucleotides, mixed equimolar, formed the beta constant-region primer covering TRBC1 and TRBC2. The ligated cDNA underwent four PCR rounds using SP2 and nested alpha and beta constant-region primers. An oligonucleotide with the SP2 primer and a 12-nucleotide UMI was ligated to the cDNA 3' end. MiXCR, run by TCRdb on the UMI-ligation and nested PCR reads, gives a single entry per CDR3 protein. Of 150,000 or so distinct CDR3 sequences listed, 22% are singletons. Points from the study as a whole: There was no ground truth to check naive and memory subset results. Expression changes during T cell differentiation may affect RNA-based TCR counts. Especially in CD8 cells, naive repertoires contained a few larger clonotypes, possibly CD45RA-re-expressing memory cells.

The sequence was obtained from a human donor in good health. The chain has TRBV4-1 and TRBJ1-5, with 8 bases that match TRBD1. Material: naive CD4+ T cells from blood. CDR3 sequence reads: CASSQTDRGGGQPQHF. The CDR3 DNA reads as TGCGCCAGCAGCCAAACCGACAGGGGAGGAGGGCAGCCCCAGCATTTT.